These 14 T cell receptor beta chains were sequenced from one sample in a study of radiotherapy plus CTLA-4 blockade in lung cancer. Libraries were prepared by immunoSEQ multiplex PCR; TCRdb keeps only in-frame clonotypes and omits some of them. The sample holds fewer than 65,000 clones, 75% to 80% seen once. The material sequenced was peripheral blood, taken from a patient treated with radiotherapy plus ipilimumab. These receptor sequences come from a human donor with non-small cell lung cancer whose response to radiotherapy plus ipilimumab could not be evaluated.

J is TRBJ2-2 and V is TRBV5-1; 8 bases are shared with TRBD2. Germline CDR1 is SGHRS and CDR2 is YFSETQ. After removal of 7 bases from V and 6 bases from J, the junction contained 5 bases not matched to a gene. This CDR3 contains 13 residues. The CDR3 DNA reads TGCGCCAGCGGTCCCGGGGGGGCCGGGGAGCTGTTTTTT. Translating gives CASGPGGAGELFF.

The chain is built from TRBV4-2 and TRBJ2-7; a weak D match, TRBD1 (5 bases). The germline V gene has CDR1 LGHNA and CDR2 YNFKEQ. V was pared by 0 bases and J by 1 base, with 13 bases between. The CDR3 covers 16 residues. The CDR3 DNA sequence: TGTGCCAGCAGCCAAGAATCAGGGTCAACTTCCTACGAGCAGTACTTC. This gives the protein CASSQESGSTSYEQYF.

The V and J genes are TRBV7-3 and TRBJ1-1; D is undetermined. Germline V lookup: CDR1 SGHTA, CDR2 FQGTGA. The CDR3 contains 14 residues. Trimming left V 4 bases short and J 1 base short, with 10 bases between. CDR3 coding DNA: TGTGCCAGCAGCTCCTACCCCGGGAACACTGAAGCTTTCTTT. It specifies CASSSYPGNTEAFF.

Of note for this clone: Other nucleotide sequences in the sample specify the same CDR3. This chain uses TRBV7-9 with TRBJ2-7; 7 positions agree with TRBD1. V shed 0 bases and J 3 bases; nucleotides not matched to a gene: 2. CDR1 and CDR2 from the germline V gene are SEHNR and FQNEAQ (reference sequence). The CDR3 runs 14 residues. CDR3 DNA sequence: TGTGCCAGCAGCTTAGCGGCAGGGGGCTACGAGCAGTACTTC. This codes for CASSLAAGGYEQYF.

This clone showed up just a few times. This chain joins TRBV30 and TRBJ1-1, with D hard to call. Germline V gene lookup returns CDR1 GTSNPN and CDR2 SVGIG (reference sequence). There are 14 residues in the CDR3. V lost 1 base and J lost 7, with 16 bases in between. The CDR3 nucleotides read TGTGCCTGGAGTGCAGGCAGCCTAATTGTTGAAGCTTTCTTT. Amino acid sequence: CAWSAGSLIVEAFF.

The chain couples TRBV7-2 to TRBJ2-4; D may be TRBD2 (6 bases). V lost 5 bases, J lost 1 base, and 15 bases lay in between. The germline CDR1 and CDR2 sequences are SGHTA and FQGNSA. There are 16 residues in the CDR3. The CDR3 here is CASSLRLESAKNIQYF. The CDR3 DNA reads TGTGCCAGCAGCCTTCGACTAGAATCGGCCAAAAACATTCAGTACTTC.

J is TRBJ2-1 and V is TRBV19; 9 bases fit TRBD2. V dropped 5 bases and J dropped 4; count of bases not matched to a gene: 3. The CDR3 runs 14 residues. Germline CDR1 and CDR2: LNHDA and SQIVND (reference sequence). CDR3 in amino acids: CASSFLAGYNEQFF. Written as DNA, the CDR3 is TGTGCCAGTAGTTTCCTAGCGGGGTACAATGAGCAGTTCTTC.

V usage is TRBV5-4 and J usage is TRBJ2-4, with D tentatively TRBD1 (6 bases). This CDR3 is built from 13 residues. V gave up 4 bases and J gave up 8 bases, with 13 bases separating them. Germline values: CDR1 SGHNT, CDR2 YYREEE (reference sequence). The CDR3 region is CASSLQGSDIQYF. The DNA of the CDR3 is TGTGCCAGCAGCCTACAGGGTTCAGACATTCAGTACTTC.

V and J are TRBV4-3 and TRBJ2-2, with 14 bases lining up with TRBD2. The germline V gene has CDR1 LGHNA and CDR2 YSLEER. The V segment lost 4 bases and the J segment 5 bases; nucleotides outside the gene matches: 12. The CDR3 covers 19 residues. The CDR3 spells CASSPQTSGRAQRTGELFF. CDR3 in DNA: TGCGCCAGCAGCCCTCAGACTAGCGGGAGGGCCCAAAGGACCGGGGAGCTGTTTTTT.

The DNA for the CDR3 is TGTGCCAGCAGCTTAGATCGAGCGGGGGTCACAGATACGCAGTATTTT. It translates to CASSLDRAGVTDTQYF. The chain carries TRBV7-9 and TRBJ2-3, with 8 bases that match TRBD2. The CDR3 consists of 16 residues. V trimming: 1 base; J trimming: 2 bases; junction bases outside the gene matches: 5. The germline CDR1 and CDR2 sequences are SEHNR and FQNEAQ (reference sequence). Full variable domain (missing parts from reference TRBV7-9 and TRBJ2-3): DTGVSQNPRHKITKRGQNVTFRCDPISEHNRLYWYRQTLGQGPEFLTYFQNEAQLEKSRLLSDRFSAERPKGSFSTLEIQRTEQGDSAMYLCASSLDRAGVTDTQYFGPGTRLTVL.

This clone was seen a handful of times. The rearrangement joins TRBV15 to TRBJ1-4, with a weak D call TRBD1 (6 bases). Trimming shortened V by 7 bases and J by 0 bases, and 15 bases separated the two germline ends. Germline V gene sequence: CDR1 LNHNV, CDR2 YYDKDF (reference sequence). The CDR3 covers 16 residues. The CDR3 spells CATTINNRATNEKLFF. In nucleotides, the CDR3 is TGTGCCACCACCATCAATAACAGGGCAACTAATGAAAAACTGTTTTTT.

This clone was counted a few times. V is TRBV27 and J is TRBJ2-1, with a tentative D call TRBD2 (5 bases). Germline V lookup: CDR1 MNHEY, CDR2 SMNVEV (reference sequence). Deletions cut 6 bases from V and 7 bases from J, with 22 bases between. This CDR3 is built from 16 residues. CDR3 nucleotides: TGTGCCAGCAGCCCGAGGGATAACCCATTGGGGAATGAGCAGTTCTTC. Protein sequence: CASSPRDNPLGNEQFF.

The CDR3 spells CARKGVGLANTGELFF. For the CDR3, the DNA is TGTGCCAGAAAGGGAGTTGGCCTCGCGAACACCGGGGAGCTGTTTTTT. The chain employs TRBV5-3 and TRBJ2-2; maybe TRBD2 (5 bases). TRBV5-3 is recorded as an ORF, its role being uncertain. Trimming pared 6 bases from V and 0 bases from J, leaving 15 bases between. CDR3 length equals 16 residues.

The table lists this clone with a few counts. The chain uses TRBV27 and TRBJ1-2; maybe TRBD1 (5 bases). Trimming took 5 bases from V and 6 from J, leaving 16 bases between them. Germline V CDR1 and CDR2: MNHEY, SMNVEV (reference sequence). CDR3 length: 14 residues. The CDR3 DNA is TGTGCCAGCAGTACCCAGGGCCTGGCAGATGGCTACACCTTC. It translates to CASSTQGLADGYTF.